These T cell receptor beta chains were read from a single sample in a study of CD8+ T cells in alopecia areata. TCRdb's copy holds only in-frame clones and misses some; the assay was immunoSEQ multiplex PCR. The sample shows fewer than 110,000 clones, 65% to 85% of them seen only once. The source material was CD8+ T cells sorted from blood, sampled at week 24, from a patient treated with tofacitinib. These receptors were collected from a human donor with alopecia areata. Each CDR3 is given with its conserved first and last residue. The D gene is left open where the match is weak. Size tells how often a clone was seen (once, few, many) or the class of an expanded clone, and some rows leave it out.

d_call j_call clone_size v_call cdr3_nt cdr3_aa
. TRBJ2-7 once TRBV10-3 TGTGCCATCAGCCAAGGACCTAAGGCCGAGCAGTACTTC CAISQGPKAEQYF
. TRBJ1-5 . TRBV27 TGTGCCAGCAGTTCCGGCAATCAGCCCCAGCATTTT CASSSGNQPQHF
. TRBJ2-3 . TRBV5-8 TGTGCCAGCAGCTTAGGGGTGGCACTAGGAACCACAGATACGCAGTATTTT CASSLGVALGTTDTQYF
TRBD2 TRBJ2-3 few TRBV19 TGTGCCAGTAGTCTGGCTAGCGGGGGCCCCCATCCGCAGTATTTT CASSLASGGPHPQYF
. TRBJ2-3 . TRBV10-3 TGTGCCATCAGTGAGGGGTCAACCAGGGCGGTCCCAGATACGCAGTATTTT CAISEGSTRAVPDTQYF
TRBD1 TRBJ2-7 . TRBV23-1 TGCGCCAGCAGTCAATACAACAGGGGGTCCTACGAGCAGTACTTC CASSQYNRGSYEQYF
. TRBJ1-5 . TRBV7-8 TGTGCCAGCAGCACGAGTCGCTATAGCAATCAGCCCCAGCATTTT CASSTSRYSNQPQHF
TRBD1 TRBJ2-7 . TRBV19 TGTGCCAGTAGTCCCCCCCCCGGGACAGTGGACTACGAGCAGTACTTC CASSPPPGTVDYEQYF
TRBD2 TRBJ2-7 . TRBV10-3 TGTGCCGCCCAACGGGGGGACTCCTACGAGCAGTACTTC CAAQRGDSYEQYF
. TRBJ2-3 . TRBV6-1 TGTGCCAGCAGTGAAGCTCCGTCTTTCACAGATACGCAGTATTTT CASSEAPSFTDTQYF
. TRBJ1-1 . TRBV27 TGTGCCAGCCAGCTTAGCGGGGGCACTGAAGCTTTCTTT CASQLSGGTEAFF
. TRBJ1-2 . TRBV29-1 TGCAGCGTTGGTAACAGTTTCTATGGCTACACCTTC CSVGNSFYGYTF
. TRBJ2-1 medium-sized TRBV6-6 TGTGCCAGCAGTTACTCGGGGGCTGATGAGCAGTTCTTC CASSYSGADEQFF
. TRBJ2-7 . TRBV4-1 TGCGCCAGCAGCCCCACCGGGACCAACTCCTACGAGCAGTACTTC CASSPTGTNSYEQYF
. TRBJ2-3 . TRBV6-5 TGTGCCAGCAGTTATTCCCAGAGCACAGATACGCAGTATTTT CASSYSQSTDTQYF
. TRBJ1-6 . TRBV5-6 TGTGCCAGCAGCTTGGAGACAGATGATTCACCCCTCCACTTT CASSLETDDSPLHF
. TRBJ2-6 . TRBV11-1 TGTGCCAGCAGCCCGGCGGTAGTTTCTGGGGCCAACGTCCTGACTTTC CASSPAVVSGANVLTF
. TRBJ2-3 . TRBV4-3 TGCGCCAGCAGCCAACGACAGGACAGAGCAGATACGCAGTATTTT CASSQRQDRADTQYF
TRBD2 TRBJ2-1 . TRBV15 TGTGCCACCAGCAGAGGGGAGGGGACGGTCCAACCCTACAATGAGCAGTTCTTC CATSRGEGTVQPYNEQFF
. TRBJ1-5 . TRBV7-9 TGTGCCAGCAGCTCCGGTGGGGGAGGTCAGCCCCAGCATTTT CASSSGGGGQPQHF
TRBD1 TRBJ1-4 . TRBV6-5 TGTGCCAGCAGTTACCGACAGGGAGGGGATGAAAAACTGTTTTTT CASSYRQGGDEKLFF
. TRBJ2-1 . TRBV9 TGTGCCAGCAGCGTGGGAGACAGGAGTTACAATGAGCAGTTCTTC CASSVGDRSYNEQFF
. TRBJ2-7 . TRBV7-2 TGTGCCAGCTCTGAAATCTACGAGCAGTACTTC CASSEIYEQYF
. TRBJ2-7 few TRBV7-8 TGTGCCAGCAGCTCACTGGAGGGGCTCTACGAGCAGTACTTC CASSSLEGLYEQYF
. TRBJ1-5 . TRBV7-9 TGTGCCAGCAGCTTAGAGGGGAGCAATCAGCCCCAGCATTTT CASSLEGSNQPQHF
. TRBJ1-1 . TRBV7-6 TGTGCCAGCAGTGCGGGACGGCTGAACACTGAAGCTTTCTTT CASSAGRLNTEAFF
. TRBJ2-2 . TRBV30 TGTGCCTGGAGTTTCTTAGGGCCCTCCGGGGAGCTGTTTTTT CAWSFLGPSGELFF
. TRBJ2-3 . TRBV12-5 TGTGCTAGTGCCCTCGGGGTGAATACGCAGTATTTT CASALGVNTQYF
. TRBJ2-7 . TRBV4-1 TGCGCCAGCAGCCAAGATCGCAGGGGGGCGATGTACGAGCAGTACTTC CASSQDRRGAMYEQYF
TRBD1 TRBJ2-7 . TRBV7-9 TGTGCCAGCAGCCACACGGGACAGGGGGAGTACGAGCAGTACTTC CASSHTGQGEYEQYF
. TRBJ1-1 . TRBV6-1 TGTGCCAGCAGTGAAGGAGACCATGTTTTGAACACTGAAGCTTTCTTT CASSEGDHVLNTEAFF
TRBD1 TRBJ1-1 . TRBV14 TGTGCCAGCAGCCAAGAGGACAGGGGGCAAGAAGCTTTCTTT CASSQEDRGQEAFF
. TRBJ1-5 . TRBV27 TGTGCCAGCAGTTTGGCGTGGGATAGCAATCAGCCCCAGCATTTT CASSLAWDSNQPQHF
. TRBJ1-2 . TRBV5-1 TGCGCCAGCAGCTTGGAGGGCCCAGGACCCTATGGCTACACCTTC CASSLEGPGPYGYTF
. TRBJ2-7 once TRBV25-1 TGTGCCAGCAGTGAAAATGGCGCGGGCGAGCAGTACTTC CASSENGAGEQYF